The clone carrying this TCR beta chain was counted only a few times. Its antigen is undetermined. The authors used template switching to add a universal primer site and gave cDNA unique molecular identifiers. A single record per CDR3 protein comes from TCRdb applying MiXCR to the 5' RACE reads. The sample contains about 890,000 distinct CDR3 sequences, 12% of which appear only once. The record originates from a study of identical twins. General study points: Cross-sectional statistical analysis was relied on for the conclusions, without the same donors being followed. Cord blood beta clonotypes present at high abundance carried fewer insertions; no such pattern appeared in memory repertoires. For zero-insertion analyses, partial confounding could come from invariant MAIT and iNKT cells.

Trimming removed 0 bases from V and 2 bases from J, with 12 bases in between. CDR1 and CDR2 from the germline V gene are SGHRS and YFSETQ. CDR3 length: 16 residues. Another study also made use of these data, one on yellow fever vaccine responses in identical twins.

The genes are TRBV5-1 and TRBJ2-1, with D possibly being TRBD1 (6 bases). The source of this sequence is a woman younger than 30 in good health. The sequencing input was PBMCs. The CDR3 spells CASSLAVGAPYNEQFF. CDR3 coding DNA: TGCGCCAGCAGCTTGGCCGTGGGGGCCCCCTACAATGAGCAGTTCTTC.